The 21 T cell receptor beta chains in this list originate from one sample, sequenced in a study of vaccination and CD4 T cells after COVID-19. TCRdb fed the PCR reads into MiXCR, producing one record per CDR3 protein. The sample lists fewer than 25,000 distinct CDR3 sequences; 45% to 65% were seen once. Source: CD4+ T cells from blood, taken before SARS-CoV-2 vaccination. These receptors were collected from a human donor who had recovered from COVID-19.

This clonotype came up a few times. The gene calls are TRBV20-1 and TRBJ1-6; D gene unclear. In germline, CDR1 is DFQATT, CDR2 SNEGSKA (reference sequence). Trimming shortened V by 3 bases and J by 0 bases, and 9 bases separated the two germline ends. This CDR3 is 15 amino acids long. The CDR3 spells CSARDESSYNSPLHF. The DNA of the CDR3 is TGCAGTGCTAGGGACGAAAGCTCCTATAATTCACCCCTCCACTTT.

The CDR3 region is CASSLAGRGNTIYF. The CDR3 nucleotides read TGTGCCAGCAGCTTAGCGGGGAGAGGAAACACCATATATTTT. The J gene is TRBJ1-3, the V gene TRBV7-9; no clear D gene. Trimming cost V 0 bases and J 4 bases, with 7 bases left between them. CDR3 length: 14 amino acids. CDR1 is SEHNR and CDR2 is FQNEAQ in the germline V gene (reference sequence).

The V and J genes are TRBV6-1 and TRBJ2-5; D gene unclear. Germline V gene data show CDR1 as MNHNS and CDR2 as SASEGT. Trimming took 9 bases from V and 2 from J, leaving 7 bases between them. This CDR3 is 11 amino acids long. The CDR3 loop is CASKMQETQYF. In DNA form, the CDR3 reads TGTGCCAGTAAGATGCAAGAGACCCAGTACTTC.

This chain's CDR3 is CATDRGVGINEQFF. The CDR3 nucleotides read TGTGCCACAGACAGGGGGGTCGGTATCAATGAGCAGTTCTTC. The chain has TRBV10-3 and TRBJ2-1; the match to TRBD1 covers 9 bases. The CDR3 totals 14 residues. The ends lost 10 bases at V and 6 bases at J; junction bases unmatched: 10. Germline lookup yields CDR1 ENHRY and CDR2 SYGVKD.

The V gene is TRBV7-2, the J gene TRBJ2-1; 10 nucleotides match TRBD2. With V trimmed by 5 bases and J by 9 bases, 10 bases remained unmatched. Germline-derived CDR1 and CDR2 are SGHTA and FQGNSA. The length of the CDR3 is 15 residues. In DNA, the CDR3 is TGTGCCAGCAGCAAAACTAGCGGGATTTTGGCTGAGCAGTTCTTC. It encodes CASSKTSGILAEQFF.

This clonotype has just a few counts. J is TRBJ2-7 and V is TRBV6-5, with 15 bases identical to TRBD2. This CDR3 region has 18 residues. CDR1 is MNHEY, CDR2 SVGAGI, per germline. Trimming removed 0 bases from V and 0 bases from J; junction bases left unmatched: 3. The CDR3 spells CASSYSTGLAGGSYEQYF. CDR3 DNA sequence: TGTGCCAGCAGTTACTCGACGGGACTAGCGGGAGGCTCCTACGAGCAGTACTTC.

This chain joins TRBV20-1 and TRBJ2-3; tentatively, D is TRBD1 or TRBD2 (5 bases each). V was trimmed by 3 bases and J by 1 base, leaving 11 bases between them. The length of the CDR3 is 14 residues. Germline V gene sequence: CDR1 DFQATT, CDR2 SNEGSKA (reference sequence). CDR3 sequence (DNA): TGCAGTGCTAGTATTCCGGGACGCACAGATACGCAGTATTTT. Protein product: CSASIPGRTDTQYF.

This clonotype was detected once. The junction departs from the called germline gene at one end, perhaps through a read error. The chain carries TRBV20-1 and TRBJ1-5; D call uncertain. The CDR3 runs to 14 residues. The V gene's germline CDR1 is DFQATT and CDR2 SNEGSKA (reference sequence). The CDR3 coding sequence is TGCAGTGCTAGAGATGGGCCAGCAAATCAGCCCCGGCATTTT. It specifies CSARDGPANQPRHF.

The chain couples TRBV6-1 to TRBJ2-1, with 9 bases fitting TRBD2. CDR3 length: 13 amino acids. CDR1 and CDR2 (germline): MNHNS, SASEGT. V lost 7 bases to trimming and J lost 7 bases; unmatched junction nucleotides: 5. The CDR3 region has the DNA TGTGCCAGCACCGCGGGAGGGATTAATGAGCAGTTCTTC. This codes for CASTAGGINEQFF.

This rearrangement joins TRBV28 to TRBJ2-5; 7 bases are shared with TRBD1. CDR3 size: 17 residues. V gave up 6 bases and J gave up 5 bases; unmatched junction bases: 18. Looked up from germline, CDR1 is MDHEN and CDR2 is SYDVKM. CDR3 nucleotide sequence: TGTGCCAGCAGCCGAGAGACAGGGAAGCCCGGCCCGGAGACCCAGTACTTC. This encodes CASSRETGKPGPETQYF.

The J gene is TRBJ1-3, the V gene TRBV6-1; a weak D match, TRBD1 (5 bases). V lost 5 bases, J lost 4 bases, and 12 bases lay in between. Germline V gene sequence: CDR1 MNHNS, CDR2 SASEGT. CDR3 length equals 14 residues. CDR3 DNA: TGTGCCAGCAGTCTGGAACAGGCCGGAAACACCATATATTTT. Translated: CASSLEQAGNTIYF.

The J gene is TRBJ2-4, the V gene TRBV28; D ambiguous. Germline-derived CDR1 and CDR2 are MDHEN and SYDVKM. Trimming removed 6 bases at V and 0 bases at J, with 15 bases between. This CDR3 has 16 amino acids. CDR3 in DNA: TGTGCCAGCAGACCTATAAGGACCCTAGCCAAAAACATTCAGTACTTC. It is translated as CASRPIRTLAKNIQYF.

This clonotype turned up a few times. V gene TRBV6-1 combines with J gene TRBJ1-3; D remains unclear. V was trimmed by 5 bases and J by 0 bases, leaving 8 bases between them. Germline V CDR1 and CDR2: MNHNS, SASEGT. This CDR3 is 14 amino acids long. The CDR3 here is CASSSFASGNTIYF. CDR3 nucleotides: TGTGCCAGCAGTAGTTTTGCCTCTGGAAACACCATATATTTT.

This CDR3 is CASTLGGDSPLHF. DNA of the CDR3: TGTGCCAGCACCCTAGGAGGGGATTCACCCCTCCACTTT. The chain couples TRBV12-3 or TRBV12-4 to TRBJ1-6; perhaps TRBD1 as D (5 bases). The V gene lost 7 bases and the J gene lost 8 bases, with 12 bases spanning the gap. The CDR3 runs to 13 residues.

The chain employs TRBV20-1 and TRBJ2-7; no reliable D call. Trimming removed 6 bases from V and 5 bases from J, with 17 bases in between. This CDR3 contains 13 residues. CDR1 and CDR2 (germline): DFQATT, SNEGSKA (reference sequence). CDR3 loop: CSAPPGLSNEQYF. The CDR3 bases are TGCAGTGCACCCCCCGGGCTATCGAACGAGCAGTACTTC.

The chain couples TRBV5-4 to TRBJ1-1, with 7 positions matching TRBD1. Germline trimming cut 10 bases from V and 5 bases from J; bases unmatched to any gene: 14. Germline V lookup: CDR1 SGHNT, CDR2 YYREEE (reference sequence). This CDR3 spans 14 amino acids. Here the CDR3 DNA reads TGTGCCTTCCTCTCGAGGGGGCTGGAGACTGAAGCTTTCTTT. Its protein product is CAFLSRGLETEAFF.

The gene calls are TRBV29-1 and TRBJ1-5; 8 nucleotides line up with TRBD1. J was trimmed by 3 bases and V by 5 bases; bases with no gene match: 6. CDR3 size: 14 residues. Germline CDR1 reads SQVTM; CDR2 reads ANQGSEA. The CDR3 spells CSVRTGRNNQPQHF. The DNA of the CDR3 is TGCAGCGTTCGGACAGGGAGGAACAATCAGCCCCAGCATTTT.

This clonotype has more than one count but fewer than ten. The V call is TRBV27, the J call TRBJ2-5; TRBD1 is a possible D gene (6 bases). The V gene's germline CDR1 is MNHEY and CDR2 SMNVEV (reference sequence). CDR3 length: 13 residues. V dropped 6 bases and J dropped 3 bases, with 11 bases sitting between them. The CDR3 loop is CASRGDNKETQYF. CDR3 bases: TGTGCCAGCAGGGGGGACAACAAAGAGACCCAGTACTTC.

This sequence joins TRBV5-1 and TRBJ2-5; D is perhaps TRBD1 (6 bases). Trimming removed 3 bases at V and 2 bases at J, with 14 bases between. Per the germline V gene, CDR1 is SGHRS and CDR2 is YFSETQ. The CDR3 totals 15 residues. The CDR3 DNA reads as TGCGCCAGCAGCTCCGAGGGACACCAACAAGAGACCCAGTACTTC. It specifies CASSSEGHQQETQYF.

In DNA form, the CDR3 reads TGTGCCAGCAGTCTGAAAACGACAGGGACCTACGAGCAGTACTTC. The encoded protein is CASSLKTTGTYEQYF. The chain recombines TRBV6-1 with TRBJ2-7, with TRBD1 matching 7 bases. V was pared by 5 bases and J by 2 bases, with 9 bases of the junction left unmatched. This CDR3 is built from 15 residues. Per germline, CDR1 MNHNS and CDR2 SASEGT.

The chain links TRBV6-2 or TRBV6-3 to TRBJ2-2; the match to TRBD2 covers 10 bases. V lost 5 bases to trimming and J lost 5 bases; unmatched junction nucleotides: 23. The CDR3 totals 21 residues. Germline-derived CDR1 and CDR2 are MNHEY and SVGEGT. The CDR3 nucleotides are TGTGCCAGCAGTCCTACGCCCGGGCCGGGACTAGCGCCCAGGAGGACCGGGGAGCTGTTTTTT. Protein sequence: CASSPTPGPGLAPRRTGELFF.